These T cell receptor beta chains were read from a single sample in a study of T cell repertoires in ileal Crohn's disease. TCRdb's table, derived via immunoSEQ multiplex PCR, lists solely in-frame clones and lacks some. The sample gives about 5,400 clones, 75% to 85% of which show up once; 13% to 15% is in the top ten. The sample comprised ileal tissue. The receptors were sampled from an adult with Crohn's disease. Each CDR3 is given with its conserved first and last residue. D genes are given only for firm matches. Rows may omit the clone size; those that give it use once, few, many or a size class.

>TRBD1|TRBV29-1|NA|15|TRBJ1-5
CSVEQGAYGNQPQHF
TGCAGCGTAGAACAGGGGGCATATGGCAATCAGCCCCAGCATTTT
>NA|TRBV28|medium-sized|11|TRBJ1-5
CASSSVKPQHF
TGTGCCAGCAGCTCCGTGAAGCCCCAGCATTTT
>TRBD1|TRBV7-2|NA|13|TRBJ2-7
CASRFAGTDEQYF
TGTGCCAGCAGATTTGCCGGGACAGACGAGCAGTACTTC
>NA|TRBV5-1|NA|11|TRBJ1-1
CASKSYTEAFF
TGCGCCAGCAAGTCCTACACTGAAGCTTTCTTT
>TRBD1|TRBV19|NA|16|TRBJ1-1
CASNILDRAGNTEAFF
TGTGCCAGTAATATACTCGACAGGGCCGGGAACACTGAAGCTTTCTTT
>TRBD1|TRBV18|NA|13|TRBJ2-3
CASSQARDRDKYF
TGTGCCAGCTCACAGGCGCGGGACAGGGATAAGTATTTT
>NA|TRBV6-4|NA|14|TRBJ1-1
CASSLNRETRKAFF
TGTGCCAGCAGTCTAAACCGGGAGACCCGTAAAGCTTTCTTT
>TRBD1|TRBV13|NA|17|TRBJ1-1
CASSLGGTGAGDTEAFF
TGTGCCAGCAGCTTAGGTGGGACAGGGGCGGGCGACACTGAAGCTTTCTTT
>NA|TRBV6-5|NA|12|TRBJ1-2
CASSYTGSGYTF
TGTGCCAGCAGTTACACGGGAAGTGGCTACACCTTC
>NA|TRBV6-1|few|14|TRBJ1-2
CASSERFGGSGYTF
TGTGCCAGCAGTGAAAGATTTGGGGGGAGCGGCTACACCTTC
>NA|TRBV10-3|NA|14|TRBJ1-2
CAIRETRGGYGYTF
TGTGCCATCAGAGAAACCAGGGGCGGCTATGGCTACACCTTC
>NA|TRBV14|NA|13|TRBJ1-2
CASSQAVSGRHTF
TGTGCCAGCAGCCAAGCCGTCTCAGGCCGTCACACCTTC
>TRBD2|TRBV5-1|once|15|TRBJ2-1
CASSAGTSGNNEQFF
TGCGCCAGCAGCGCCGGGACTAGCGGGAACAATGAGCAGTTCTTC
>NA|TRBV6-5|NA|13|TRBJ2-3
CASSYTATDTQYF
TGTGCCAGCAGTTACACAGCCACAGATACGCAGTATTTT
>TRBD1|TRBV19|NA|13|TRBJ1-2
CASSGTGRGGYTF
TGTGCCAGTAGCGGGACAGGGAGGGGTGGCTACACCTTC